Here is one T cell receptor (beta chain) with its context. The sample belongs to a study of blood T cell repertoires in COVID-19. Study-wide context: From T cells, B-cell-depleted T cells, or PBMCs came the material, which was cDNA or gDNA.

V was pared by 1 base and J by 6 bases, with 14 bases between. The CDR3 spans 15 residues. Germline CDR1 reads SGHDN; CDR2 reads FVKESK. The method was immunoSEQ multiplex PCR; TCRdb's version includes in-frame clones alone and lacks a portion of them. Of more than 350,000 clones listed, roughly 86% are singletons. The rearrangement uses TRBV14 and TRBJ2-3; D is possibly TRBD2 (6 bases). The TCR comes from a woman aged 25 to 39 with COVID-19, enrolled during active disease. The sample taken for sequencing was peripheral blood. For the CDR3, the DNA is TGTGCCAGCAGCCAAGTACGGGGGAGCGGCGATACGCAGTATTTT. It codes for CASSQVRGSGDTQYF.